This T cell receptor beta chain was observed in a study of shared clonotypes between healthy human individuals. Only in-frame clones appear in the TCRdb table, and some are missing; sequencing was by immunoSEQ multiplex PCR. The sample includes 2.3 million or so clones, approximately 93% seen only once; the top ten take 0.35% to 0.5%. The trim removed 1 base at V and 10 bases at J, leaving 7 bases unmatched. Germline V gives CDR1 SGHTA, CDR2 FQGNSA. This CDR3 spans 15 amino acids. The sequenced material came from naive CD4+ T cells from PBMCs. Subset noted: CD45RA+ positively selected. The chain joins TRBV7-2 to TRBJ2-1, with 10 bases that match TRBD2. The sequence came from a man aged 18 to 29 in good health. Some clones in this sample may be carry-over from other donors' samples. This chain's CDR3 is CASSLGTSGNLEQFF. In DNA, the CDR3 is TGTGCCAGCAGCTTAGGGACTAGCGGCAATTTGGAGCAGTTCTTC.